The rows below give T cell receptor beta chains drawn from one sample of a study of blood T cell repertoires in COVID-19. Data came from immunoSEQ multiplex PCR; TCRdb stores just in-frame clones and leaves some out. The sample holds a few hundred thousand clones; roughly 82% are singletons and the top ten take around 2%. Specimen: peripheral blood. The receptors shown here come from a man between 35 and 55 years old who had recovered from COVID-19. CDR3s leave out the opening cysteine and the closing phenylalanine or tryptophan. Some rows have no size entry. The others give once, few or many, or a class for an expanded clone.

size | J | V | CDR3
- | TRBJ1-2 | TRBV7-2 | ASSGLSGRGGYT
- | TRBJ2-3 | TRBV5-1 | ASSSMTTSVDTQY
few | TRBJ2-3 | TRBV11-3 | ASSHAGGGTDTQY
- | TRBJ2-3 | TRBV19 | ASSTRTGVGPDTQY
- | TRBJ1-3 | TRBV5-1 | ASSLEHSGNTIY
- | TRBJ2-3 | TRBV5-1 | ASTSTGSSTDTQY
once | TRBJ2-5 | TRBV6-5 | ASSPVTRQGETQY
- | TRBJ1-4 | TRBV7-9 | ASSSSDLNLNEKLF
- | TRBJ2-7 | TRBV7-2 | ASSLVASGGVYEQY
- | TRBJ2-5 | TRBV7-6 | ASSLTGAGETQY
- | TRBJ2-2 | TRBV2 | AGRGGGYTGELF
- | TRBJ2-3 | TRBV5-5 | ASSLFNRGPDTQY
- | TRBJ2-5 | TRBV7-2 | ASSLAGEGQETQY
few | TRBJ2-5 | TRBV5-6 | ASSFLTGKETQY
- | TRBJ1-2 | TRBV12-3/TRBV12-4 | ASSYRRNYGYT
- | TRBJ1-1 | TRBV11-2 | ASSSPGTRAEAF
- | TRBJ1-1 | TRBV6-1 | ASSETGGNTEAF
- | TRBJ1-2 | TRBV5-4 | ASSTAGAWDGYT
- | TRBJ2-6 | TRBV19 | ASSRGRINSGANVLT
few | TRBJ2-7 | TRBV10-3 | AISESRDRAGEQY
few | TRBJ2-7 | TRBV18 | ASSPPSGLNEQY
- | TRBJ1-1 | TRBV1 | TSRRERGAF
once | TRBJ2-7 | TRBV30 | AWSEGTGDWGYYEQY
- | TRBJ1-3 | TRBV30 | AWRMPRRMMAIY
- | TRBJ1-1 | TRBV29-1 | SVDPGGTEAF
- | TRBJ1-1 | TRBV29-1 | SVRQLNTEAF
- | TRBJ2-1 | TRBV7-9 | ASSLTGVNEQF
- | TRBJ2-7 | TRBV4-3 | ASSQQTTANYEQY
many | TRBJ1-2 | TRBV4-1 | ASSRDRGYGYT
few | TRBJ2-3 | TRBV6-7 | ASSYYSETSGTDTQY
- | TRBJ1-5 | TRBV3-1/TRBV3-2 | ASSQDLVQPQH
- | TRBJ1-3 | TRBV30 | AWTTKQGAPGNTIY
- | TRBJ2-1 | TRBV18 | ASSPSTSGGAAEQF
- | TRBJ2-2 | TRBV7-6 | ASSRQGAKTGELF
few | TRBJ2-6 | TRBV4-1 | ASSVSGQGFNSGANVLT
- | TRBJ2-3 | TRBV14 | ASSRPGLAGGPS
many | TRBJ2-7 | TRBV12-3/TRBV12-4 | ASSFGLVYEQY
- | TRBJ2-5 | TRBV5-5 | ASSLSLAEETQY
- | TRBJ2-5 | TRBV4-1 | ASSQGLAGGETQY
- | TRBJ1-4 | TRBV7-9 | ASSLGRGLFEKLF
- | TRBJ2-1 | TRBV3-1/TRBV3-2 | ASSQGTSGGATYNEQF
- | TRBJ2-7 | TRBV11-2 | ASSLDRQRIYEQY
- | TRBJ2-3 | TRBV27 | ASSLSRLAGGRTDTQY
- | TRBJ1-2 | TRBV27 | ASSRLDRGGYT
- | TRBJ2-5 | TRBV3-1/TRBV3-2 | ASSQVSGAQETQY
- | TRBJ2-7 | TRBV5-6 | ASSYQGYEQY
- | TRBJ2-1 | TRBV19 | ASSTDYGSYNEQF
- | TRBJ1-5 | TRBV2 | ASSGGVGQPQH
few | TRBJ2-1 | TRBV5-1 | ASAPGYNEQF
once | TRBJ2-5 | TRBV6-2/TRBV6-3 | ASSYSKSGGLRGQTQY
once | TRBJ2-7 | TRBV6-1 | ASSEVALAGGYEQY
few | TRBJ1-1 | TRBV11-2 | ASSHGGSLNTEAF
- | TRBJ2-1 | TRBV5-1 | ASSLATSGGLEEQF
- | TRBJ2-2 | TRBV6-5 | ASSSGLRGELF
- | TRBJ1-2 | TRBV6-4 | ASSSRGDNYGYT
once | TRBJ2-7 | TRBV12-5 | ACARSYEQY
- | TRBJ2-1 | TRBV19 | ASSIGRGAYNEQF
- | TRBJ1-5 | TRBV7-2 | ASSTHGDRPNQPQH
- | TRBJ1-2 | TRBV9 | ASGGQEFYGYT
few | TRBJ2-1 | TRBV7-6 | ASSLVSGPYNEQF